The entry below describes one T cell receptor beta chain. These data are taken from a study of CD8+ T cells in alopecia areata. The wider study: Among treated patients, oral tofacitinib was administered at 5 to 10 mg twice daily.

Treatment noted: oral pan-JAK inhibitor, 5-10 mg twice daily. Trimming stripped 6 bases from V and 9 bases from J, with 9 bases between. Per germline, CDR1 LNHDA and CDR2 SQIVND (reference sequence). This CDR3 is built from 11 residues. RNA extraction was followed by reverse transcription into cDNA, which acted as the sequencing template. Some clones are missing from TCRdb's copy, which holds only in-frame ones; the method was immunoSEQ multiplex PCR. The repertoire consists of 130,000 to 150,000 clones, with 82% occurring once and the leading ten covering around a quarter. The source is a human donor with alopecia areata. V usage is TRBV19 and J usage is TRBJ2-4, with no clear D. The sample consisted of CD8+ T cells sorted from blood, taken at week 4, from a patient treated with tofacitinib. CDR3 sequence reads: CASSLGPIQYF. The CDR3 nucleotides read TGTGCCAGTAGCCTCGGGCCCATTCAGTACTTC.